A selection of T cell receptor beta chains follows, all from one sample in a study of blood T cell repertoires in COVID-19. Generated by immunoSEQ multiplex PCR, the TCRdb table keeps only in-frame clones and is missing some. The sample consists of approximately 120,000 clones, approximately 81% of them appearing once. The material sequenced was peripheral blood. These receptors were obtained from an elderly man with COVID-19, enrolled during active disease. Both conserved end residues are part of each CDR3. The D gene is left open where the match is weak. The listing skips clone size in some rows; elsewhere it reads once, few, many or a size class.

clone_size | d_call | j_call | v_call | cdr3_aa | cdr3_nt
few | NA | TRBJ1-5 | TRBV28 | CASSTGEHTAVDQPQHF | TGTGCCAGCAGTACGGGGGAACACACCGCGGTGGATCAGCCCCAGCATTTT
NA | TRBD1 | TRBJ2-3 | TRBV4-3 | CASSQASDRPDTQYF | TGCGCCAGCAGCCAGGCTTCGGACAGGCCAGATACGCAGTATTTT
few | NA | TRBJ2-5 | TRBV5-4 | CASSSPGGRETQYF | TGTGCCAGCAGCTCCCCAGGGGGGAGAGAGACCCAGTACTTC
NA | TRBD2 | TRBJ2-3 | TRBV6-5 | CASSSRLAGGVDTQYF | TGTGCCAGCAGTTCCCGACTAGCGGGAGGGGTGGATACGCAGTATTTT
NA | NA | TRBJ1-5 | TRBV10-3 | CAISRGGDLGGNQPQHF | TGTGCCATCAGTCGAGGAGGGGACCTTGGGGGCAATCAGCCCCAGCATTTT
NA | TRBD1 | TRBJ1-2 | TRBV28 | CASSDRQGFGYTF | TGTGCCAGCAGCGACCGACAGGGATTTGGCTACACCTTC
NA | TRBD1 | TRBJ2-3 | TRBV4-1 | CASSQGRTGGGDTQYF | TGCGCCAGCAGCCAAGGAAGGACAGGGGGGGGAGATACGCAGTATTTT
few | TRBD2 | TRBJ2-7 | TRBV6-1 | CASSERTSLTYEQYF | TGTGCCAGCAGTGAGAGGACTAGCCTTACCTACGAGCAGTACTTC
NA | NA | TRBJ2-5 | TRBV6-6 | CASSGRVQETQYF | TGTGCCAGCAGTGGGCGGGTCCAAGAGACCCAGTACTTC
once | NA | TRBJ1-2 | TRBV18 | CASSPAGGAGYTF | TGTGCCAGCTCACCAGCTGGGGGCGCCGGCTACACCTTC
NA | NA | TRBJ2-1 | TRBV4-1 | CASSQGLDGLGSYNEQFF | TGCGCCAGCAGCCAAGGACTAGACGGGTTAGGGTCCTACAATGAGCAGTTCTTC